The clone carrying this T cell receptor (beta chain) was seen a handful of times. Germline V gene data show CDR1 as SGHTA and CDR2 as FQGTGA. After removal of 5 bases from V and 2 bases from J, the junction contained 0 bases not matched to a gene. The CDR3 is 14 residues long. The data were obtained in a study of cytomegalovirus exposure and HLA in healthy donors. Both 60 Vbeta primers and 13 Jbeta primers went into the PCR. Sequencing used immunoSEQ multiplex PCR; TCRdb keeps in-frame clones, though not all of them. The sample holds tens of thousands of clones; 64% are singletons and the top ten take approximately 2.2%.

The specimen was PBMCs. The rearrangement links TRBV7-3 to TRBJ2-1; 10 bases map to TRBD2. The clonotype comes from a human donor in good health. CDR3 DNA sequence: TGTGCCAGCAGCCTAGCGGGGGCCTACAATGAGCAGTTCTTC. Protein: CASSLAGAYNEQFF.